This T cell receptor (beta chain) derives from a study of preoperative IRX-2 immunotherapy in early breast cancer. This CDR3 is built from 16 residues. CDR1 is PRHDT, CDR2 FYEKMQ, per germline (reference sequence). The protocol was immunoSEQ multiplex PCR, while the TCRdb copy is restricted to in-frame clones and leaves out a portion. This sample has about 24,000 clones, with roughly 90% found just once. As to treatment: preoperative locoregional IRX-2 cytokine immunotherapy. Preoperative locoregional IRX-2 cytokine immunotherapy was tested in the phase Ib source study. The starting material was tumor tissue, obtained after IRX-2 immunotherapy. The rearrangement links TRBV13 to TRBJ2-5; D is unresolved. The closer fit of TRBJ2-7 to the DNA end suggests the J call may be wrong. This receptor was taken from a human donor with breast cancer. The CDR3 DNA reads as TGTGCCAGCAGCTTAGGGTTCGAGGACCCAGACTACGAGCAGTACTTC. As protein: CASSLGFEDPDYEQYF.